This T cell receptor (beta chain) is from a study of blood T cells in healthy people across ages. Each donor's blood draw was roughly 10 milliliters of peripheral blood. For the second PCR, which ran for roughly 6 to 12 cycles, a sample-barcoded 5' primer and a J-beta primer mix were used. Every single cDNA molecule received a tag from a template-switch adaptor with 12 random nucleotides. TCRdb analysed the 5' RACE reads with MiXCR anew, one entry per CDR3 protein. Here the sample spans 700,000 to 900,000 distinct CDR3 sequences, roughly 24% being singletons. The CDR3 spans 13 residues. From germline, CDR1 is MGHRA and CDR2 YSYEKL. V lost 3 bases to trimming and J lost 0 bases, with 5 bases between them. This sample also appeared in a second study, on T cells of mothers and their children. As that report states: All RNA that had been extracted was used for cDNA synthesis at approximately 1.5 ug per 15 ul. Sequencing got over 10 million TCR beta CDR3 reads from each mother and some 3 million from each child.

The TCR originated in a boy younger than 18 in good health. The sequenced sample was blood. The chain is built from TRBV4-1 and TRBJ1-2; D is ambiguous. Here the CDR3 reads CASSHLPNYGYTF. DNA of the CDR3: TGCGCCAGCAGCCACCTCCCTAACTATGGCTACACCTTC.